These T cell receptor beta chains were read from a single sample in a study of CD8+ T cells in alopecia areata. Generated by immunoSEQ multiplex PCR, the TCRdb table keeps only in-frame clones and is missing some. The repertoire includes some 150,000 clones, about three fifths of them detected once, and 6.4% sits in the top ten. Sequenced here: CD4+ T cells sorted from blood, sampled at week 0. The receptors derive from a human donor with alopecia areata. Each CDR3 is given without its conserved first and last residue. Fields, in order: clone size, V gene, J gene, CDR3 protein. Clone size appears in some rows only: once, few, many, or a class for an expanded clone.

>NA|TRBV5-1|TRBJ1-5
ASSLGAGQPQH
>NA|TRBV29-1|TRBJ2-5
SVERAGKETQY
>many|TRBV29-1|TRBJ2-7
SATGQFQYEQY
>NA|TRBV29-1|TRBJ1-1
SVVRWGTEAF
>few|TRBV4-1|TRBJ1-6
ASSQDGQGARSPLH
>NA|TRBV29-1|TRBJ2-3
SVQGSTDTQY
>NA|TRBV30|TRBJ2-7
AWSDGASYEQY
>NA|TRBV25-1|TRBJ1-2
ASRGTGINGYT
>NA|TRBV15|TRBJ1-4
ATSSLDNAGEKLF
>NA|TRBV7-9|TRBJ1-1
ASSWINTEAF
>once|TRBV6-5|TRBJ1-4
ASRNSRLRGEKLF
>few|TRBV15|TRBJ2-7
ATSRRGSAYEQY
>NA|TRBV2|TRBJ2-3
ASSSGLTDTQY
>NA|TRBV4-3|TRBJ2-7
ASSVSYEQY
>NA|TRBV9|TRBJ1-2
ASSFGQGIHGYT
>NA|TRBV11-2|TRBJ2-7
ASSLTAGASSYEQY
>many|TRBV6-5|TRBJ2-5
ASSYSTRGMEETQY
>NA|TRBV29-1|TRBJ2-7
SDLPGRWDEQY
>NA|TRBV4-3|TRBJ2-5
ASSQDRGYETQY
>few|TRBV6-5|TRBJ1-1
ASSLVMNTEAF
>few|TRBV29-1|TRBJ1-2
SVVEAYYGYT
>NA|TRBV7-8|TRBJ2-3
ASSPPGPRSADTQY
>NA|TRBV30|TRBJ1-6
AWRVVDRNSPLH
>few|TRBV7-9|TRBJ2-7
ASSSQGANSYEQY
>NA|TRBV7-9|TRBJ1-1
ASSPFGGLNTEAF
>NA|TRBV5-1|TRBJ2-7
ASSPSGTDAYEQY
>NA|TRBV4-1|TRBJ2-1
ASSQDRHSVYNEQF
>NA|TRBV30|TRBJ1-6
AWVGTGYTPLH
>few|TRBV2|TRBJ2-3
AIPKPGARVDTQY
>NA|TRBV5-1|TRBJ2-7
ASSPGGGLTDEQY
>NA|TRBV30|TRBJ1-2
AWSVWLQGGDGYT
>few|TRBV29-1|TRBJ1-1
SVSLGSGKTEAF
>NA|TRBV7-9|TRBJ1-5
ASSLGPPPPQH
>few|TRBV2|TRBJ2-7
ASTEGAYEQY